This TCR beta chain was captured in a study of blood T cell repertoires in COVID-19. TCRdb's copy holds only in-frame clones and misses some; the assay was immunoSEQ multiplex PCR. In the table there are roughly 220,000 clones, roughly 76% of which are singletons. Comment on this clone: Mismatch with germline at one junction end may stem from a read error.

This CDR3 has 15 amino acids. Germline-derived CDR1 and CDR2 are SGHTA and FQGNSA. The sequence was collected from a woman older than 75 with COVID-19, enrolled during active disease. The sequenced material came from peripheral blood. V is TRBV7-2 and J is TRBJ2-7; 12 bases are shared with TRBD2. The CDR3 DNA follows: TGTGCCAGCAGCCTAGCGGGAGGGATAGGCTACGAGCAGTACTTC. This codes for CASSLAGGIGYEQYF.